This TCR beta chain was captured by sequencing in a study of T cells after yellow fever vaccination. Background on the study: Libraries from low-cell-number fractions were prepared with the SMART-Seq v4 Ultra Low Input RNA kit.

In TCRdb, the 5' RACE reads were re-called with MiXCR into one record per CDR3 protein. The sample lists some 600,000 distinct CDR3 sequences, roughly 12% seen once, with about 15% in the top ten. Study results and caveats: Reappearing after the booster were most of the clones from primary vaccination (roughly 95% CD4, approximately 85% CD8). The CD4 and CD8 compartments had a small share of their clonotypes in common.

About this clonotype itself: Its antigen is unknown.

This CDR3 region has 14 residues. Trimming cost V 11 bases and J 5 bases; bases outside gene matches: 8. Germline V gene data show CDR1 as MDHEN and CDR2 as SYDVKM. The J gene is TRBJ2-3, the V gene TRBV28, with 12 bases matching TRBD2. The source was PBMCs, collected on the day of the yellow fever booster vaccination. The sequence was obtained from a young man who received the YFV17D yellow fever vaccine. The CDR3 nucleotides are TGTGCCGGCGGACTAGCGGGAATGTTAGATACGCAGTATTTT. Protein: CAGGLAGMLDTQYF.